This T cell receptor beta chain was sequenced for a study of blood T cell repertoires in COVID-19. Study-wide background: The samples span acute and convalescent COVID-19 from the United States, Italy and Spain. The analysed material was cDNA or gDNA that came from T cells, B-cell-depleted T cells, or PBMCs.

With 2 bases removed from V and 2 bases from J, the gap between germline ends came to 11 bases. In germline, CDR1 is SGHVS, CDR2 FNYEAQ. This CDR3 contains 15 residues. Study processing details: Nucleated cell number was recorded as an estimate derived from reference gene primer amplification. Assay: immunoSEQ multiplex PCR; the TCRdb copy retains only in-frame clones and omits some. The DNA was the basis for D and trimming; V, J and clone size are from that table. The sample carries about 59,000 clones, approximately 75% recorded once. The TCR sequence derives from a man aged 55 to 70 with COVID-19, enrolled during active disease. The sample comprised peripheral blood. The chain employs TRBV7-6 and TRBJ2-3, with no clear D. The CDR3 DNA sequence: TGTGCCAGCAGCTTATCTCGAACTATCACAGATACGCAGTATTTT. Its protein is CASSLSRTITDTQYF. Variable domain in full (rest from reference TRBV7-6 and TRBJ2-3): GAGVSQSPRYKVTKRGQDVALRCDPISGHVSLYWYRQALGQGPEFLTYFNYEAQQDKSGLPNDRFSAERPEGSISTLTIQRTEQRDSAMYRCASSLSRTITDTQYFGPGTRLTVL.